Here is one T cell receptor beta chain with its context. Its antigen remains undetermined. Base qualities are not recorded, but no much larger clone differs from it by a single base. The cysteine opens and the phenylalanine closes a CDR3 of 15 amino acids. The retained sequence is limited to the CDR3, 45 bases, with the frame set at the first base. The germline ends are 13 bases apart after V is trimmed by 1 base and J by 6 bases. The germline V gene encodes CDR1 LGHDT and CDR2 YNNKEL (reference sequence). TCRbeta CDR3 regions were amplified from genomic DNA by means of the immunoSEQ Assay, a bias-controlled multiplex PCR. In the original analysis: The number of nucleated cells in each sample was estimated by amplification of reference gene primers within the assay. Sequence reads were collapsed and filtered to measure the absolute abundance of every unique TCRbeta CDR3 rearrangement. For each sample, productive Simpson clonality was calculated as the square root of Simpson's diversity index across productive rearrangements. Imported from immuneACCESS, the table was reduced by TCRdb to in-frame sequences with V and J called. These copies leave out some clones; in studies compared against another copy, an unresolved V gene accounts for under half, and the cause of the remainder is not known. The V and J calls and clone size were taken over from that table, and D and trimming were inferred from the DNA. Here the sample has under 300,000 clones; approximately 85% occur a single time. The leading ten clones occupy 1.9% of the sample.

This entry belongs to a study of blood T cell repertoires in COVID-19 (dated by TCRdb to 2019 to 2021). Some background on the complete study: Collaborator samples came from the United States, Italy and Spain and covered acute and convalescent phases of COVID-19. The prospective study material was composed of cDNA or gDNA derived from T cells, B-cell-depleted T cells, or PBMCs. The dataset comprised deeply sampled blood TCRbeta repertoires from subjects exposed to, actively infected with, or recovered from COVID-19. The repertoires were released in a freely available public database intended as a resource for research on the immune response to SARS-CoV-2. The samples were drawn from two sources: the first 160 participants of the ongoing ImmuneRACE study, and 1,254 subjects contributed by 6 global collaborators. Nearly every sample came with metadata listing a de-identified subject ID, COVID-19 status, age in years and sex. HLA class I and class II types, where available, came from metadata supplied by the sample provider rather than from assay-based typing.

Participants in the prospective study were enrolled through a virtual design, were aged about 18 to 90 years, and lived in fewer than 30 United States geographic areas. To assign participants to cohorts, the prospective study relied on clinical history that participants themselves reported in a screening survey and a study questionnaire. Recovered participants in ImmuneRACE Cohort 3 were defined by two consecutive negative NP/OP PCR tests, clearance by a healthcare professional, or resolution of symptoms. In the prospective study, mobile phlebotomists collected whole blood, serum and a nasopharyngeal or oropharyngeal swab from each participant. Over a roughly two-month period, participants in the prospective study had the option of providing additional blood draws and questionnaires. Blood samples from the prospective study were shipped frozen or at room temperature prior to DNA extraction. Broader findings and caveats from the paper: The quantity of clinical and demographic metadata differed by source and by participant and was supplied without curation.

The chain was built from TRBV3-1 (or the pseudogene TRBV3-2) and TRBJ1-5, with a tentative D gene TRBD1 over 5 matching bases. The sequence was collected from a woman aged 50 to 60 who had recovered from COVID-19. Specimen: PBMCs or T cells enriched from blood (not recorded which). DNA sequence: TGTGCCAGCAGCCAAGGACCAGGGCCTTTTCAGCCCCAGCATTTT. This is translated as CASSQGPGPFQPQHF.